Described below is a single T cell receptor beta chain sequence and its context. This sample includes further DNA sequences coding for the same CDR3. The PCR contained 60 Vbeta and 13 Jbeta primers. The assay was immunoSEQ multiplex PCR, and TCRdb's table has in-frame clones only and misses some. The table has some 110,000 clones, more than 65% seen once. V lost 2 bases and J lost 0; bases outside the gene matches: 4. Germline assignment: CDR1 SGDLS and CDR2 YYNGEE. The CDR3 runs to 16 residues. This entry belongs to a study of cytomegalovirus exposure and HLA in healthy donors. Sequencing was carried out using PBMCs. This receptor was obtained from a woman aged 25 to 45 in good health and CMV-seronegative. The chain recombines TRBV9 with TRBJ2-1, with 8 bases that match TRBD2. The DNA for the CDR3 is TGTGCCAGCAGCGTCTTAGCGGGAAGCTCCTACAATGAGCAGTTCTTC. Translated, it gives CASSVLAGSSYNEQFF.